This T cell receptor beta chain was identified in a study of T-cell memory formation after mild COVID-19. Study-level results: That cross-reactive memory joined was suggested by some responding clones appearing in pre-infection memory.

As for this clonotype: Its matching antigen is unknown.

TCRdb passed the 5' RACE reads through MiXCR, listing each CDR3 protein once. The table includes hundreds of thousands of distinct CDR3 sequences, 14% detected once. The sequence was collected from a man younger than 30 who had mild COVID-19 (a few samples of this study predate the infection). Cell type and time point are not known. Sequenced: PBMCs or a T cell subset sorted from them (not recorded which).

The CDR3 here is CASSLVAGATPYNEQFF. In nucleotides, the CDR3 is TGTGCCAGCAGCTTGGTCGCGGGGGCAACGCCCTACAATGAGCAGTTCTTC. V usage is TRBV5-4 and J usage is TRBJ2-1, with a possible D match to TRBD2 (7 bases). The CDR3 length is 17 residues. V was clipped by 0 bases and J by 2 bases, with 15 bases between them. CDR1 is SGHNT, CDR2 YYREEE, per germline (reference sequence).